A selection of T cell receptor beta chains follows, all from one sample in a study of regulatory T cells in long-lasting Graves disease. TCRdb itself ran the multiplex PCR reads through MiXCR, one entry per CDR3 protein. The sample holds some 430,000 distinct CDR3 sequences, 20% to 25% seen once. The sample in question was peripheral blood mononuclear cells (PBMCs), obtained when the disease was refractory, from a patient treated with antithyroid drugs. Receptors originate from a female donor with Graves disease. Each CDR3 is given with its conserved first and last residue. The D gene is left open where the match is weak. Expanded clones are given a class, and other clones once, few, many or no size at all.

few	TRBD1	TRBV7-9	CASSLGGQGPYNSPLHF
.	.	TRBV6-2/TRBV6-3	CASRLPRSGYQETQYF
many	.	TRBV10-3	CATFDARDEGKGYTF
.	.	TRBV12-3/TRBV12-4	CASRARGSGYGYTF
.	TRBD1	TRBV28	CASSPQTGIGANVLTF
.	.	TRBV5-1	CASSDVPGAGSGNTIYF
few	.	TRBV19	CASSTRGGPNTEAFF
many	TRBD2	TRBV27	CASSQVAGRSSYEQYF
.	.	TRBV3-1	CASSQDGDPHYGYTF
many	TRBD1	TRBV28	CASRGQGLYEQYF
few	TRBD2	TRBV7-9	CASRREGTDTQYF
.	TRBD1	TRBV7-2	CASSPRPDRGNEKLFF
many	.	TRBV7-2	CASSLERTGEAFF
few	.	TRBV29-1	CSVGGVPYEQYF
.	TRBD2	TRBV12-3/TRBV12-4	CASSLDYGGGPYNEQFF
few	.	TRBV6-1	CASSDSPAAGYEQYF
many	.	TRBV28	CASSLPGPSGYEQYF
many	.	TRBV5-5	CASTLTWGAGETQYF
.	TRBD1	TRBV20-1	CSGDRVTENEQFF
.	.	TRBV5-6	CASRQANREAFF
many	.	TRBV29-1	CSVDTAQETQYF
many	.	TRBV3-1	CASSQFTGQETQYF
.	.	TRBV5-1	CASSFSGQNTEAFF
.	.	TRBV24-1	CATSDYQTLAKNIQYF
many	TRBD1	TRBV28	CASSSLTGLYEQYF
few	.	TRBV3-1	CASSQRHLNEQYF
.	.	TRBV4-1	CASSFVGGLYEQYF
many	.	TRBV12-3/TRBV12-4	CASSSVGPTDEQYF
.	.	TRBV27	CAGSSRYEQYF